The 3 T cell receptor beta chains below come from one sample, sequenced in a study of control samples from healthy donors and cancer patients. The protocol was immunoSEQ multiplex PCR, while the TCRdb copy is restricted to in-frame clones and leaves out a portion. The sample holds roughly 80,000 clones, just under 90% seen once. Sequences were obtained from blood. These receptor sequences come from a man in his fifties in good health.

V is TRBV27 and J is TRBJ2-7; 11 bases are shared with TRBD1. Germline loops: CDR1 MNHEY, CDR2 SMNVEV (reference sequence). The CDR3 runs 16 residues. J lost 7 bases, V lost 0 bases, and 8 bases had no gene match. The CDR3 DNA reads TGTGCCAGCAGTTTATCGCCGAGGACAGGGGGCAGGGAGCAGTACTTC. Encoded protein: CASSLSPRTGGREQYF.

The genes are TRBV5-1 and TRBJ1-1, with 9 bases identical to TRBD1. CDR3 length: 15 residues. The junction had 8 bases not matched to a gene; V was cut back by 3 bases and J by 5 bases. Germline assignment: CDR1 SGHRS and CDR2 YFSETQ. CDR3 in DNA: TGCGCCAGCAGCTCCACAGGGGGCGCGTTTACTGAAGCTTTCTTT. As protein: CASSSTGGAFTEAFF.

This chain links TRBV5-1 with TRBJ1-3; 8 bases align to TRBD1. The germline V gene encodes CDR1 SGHRS and CDR2 YFSETQ. The V and J ends lost 4 bases and 9 bases, in that order; junction bases with no gene match: 9. The CDR3 covers 14 residues. This CDR3 is CASSQRTGSATIYF. In DNA form, the CDR3 reads TGCGCCAGCAGCCAACGGACAGGGTCGGCCACCATATATTTT.